This T cell receptor beta chain is drawn from a study of T cell responses to AZD1222 COVID-19 vaccine. General study points: White British ancestry dominated among donors, who included more females, and clonal diversity was possibly underestimated. No day 14 peak samples; only post-peak repertoires were characterized.

Profiled with immunoSEQ multiplex PCR; TCRdb holds only in-frame clones, not every one. Of 150,000 to 250,000 clones listed, around 93% were seen once; the top ten hold approximately 1%. On this clone itself: Its antigen remains unidentified. A junction end diverges from the germline sequence, so it may reflect a read error.

The sequence was obtained from an adult who received the AZD1222 COVID-19 vaccine. The specimen was peripheral blood, collected 28 days after the second AZD1222 dose.

Here the CDR3 reads CSVKEVTDTQYF. The CDR3 nucleotides are TGCAGCGTTAAAGAGGTCACAGATACGCAGTATTTT. The rearrangement joins TRBV29-1 to TRBJ2-3; no reliable D call. Per the germline V gene, CDR1 is SQVTM and CDR2 is ANQGSEA. The CDR3 spans 12 residues.